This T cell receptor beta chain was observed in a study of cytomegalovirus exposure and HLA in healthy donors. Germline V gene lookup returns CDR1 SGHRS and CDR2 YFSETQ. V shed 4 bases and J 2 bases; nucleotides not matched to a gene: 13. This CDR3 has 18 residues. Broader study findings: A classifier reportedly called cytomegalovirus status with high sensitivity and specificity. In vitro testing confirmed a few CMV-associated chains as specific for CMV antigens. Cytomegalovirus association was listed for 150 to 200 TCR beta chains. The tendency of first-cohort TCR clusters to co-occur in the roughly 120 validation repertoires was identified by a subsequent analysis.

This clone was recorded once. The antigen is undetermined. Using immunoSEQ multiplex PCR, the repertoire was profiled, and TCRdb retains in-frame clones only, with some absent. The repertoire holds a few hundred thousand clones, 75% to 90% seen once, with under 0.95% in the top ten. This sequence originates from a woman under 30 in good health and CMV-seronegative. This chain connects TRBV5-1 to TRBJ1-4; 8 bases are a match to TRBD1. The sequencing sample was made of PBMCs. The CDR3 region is CASSQRTGRGATNEKLFF. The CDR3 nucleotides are TGCGCCAGCAGCCAACGGACAGGGAGGGGCGCGACTAATGAAAAACTGTTTTTT.